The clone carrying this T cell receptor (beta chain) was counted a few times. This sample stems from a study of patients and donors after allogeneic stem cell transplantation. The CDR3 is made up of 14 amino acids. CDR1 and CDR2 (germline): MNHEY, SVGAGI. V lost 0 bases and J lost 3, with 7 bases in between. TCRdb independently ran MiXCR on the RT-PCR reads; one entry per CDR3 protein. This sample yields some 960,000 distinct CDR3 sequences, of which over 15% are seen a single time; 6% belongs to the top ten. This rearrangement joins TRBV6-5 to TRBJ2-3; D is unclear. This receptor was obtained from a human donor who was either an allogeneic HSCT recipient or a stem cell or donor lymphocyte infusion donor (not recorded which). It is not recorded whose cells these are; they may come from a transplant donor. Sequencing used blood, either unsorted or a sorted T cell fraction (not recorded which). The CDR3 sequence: CASSYSMGTDTQYF. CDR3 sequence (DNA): TGTGCCAGCAGTTACTCGATGGGGACAGATACGCAGTATTTT.